This T cell receptor (beta chain) was retrieved from a study of T cells in Graves' hyperthyroidism and ophthalmopathy. There are 13 residues in the CDR3. Germline V gives CDR1 SNHLY, CDR2 FYNNEI. V shed 6 bases and J 10 bases; nucleotides not matched to a gene: 9. Regions amplified from RNA transcripts were the TCR beta CDR3 regions. First-round RT-PCR with HTBI primers amplified the TCR CDR3 region. TCRdb re-called the multiplex PCR reads through MiXCR, storing one row per CDR3 protein. The table lists hundreds of thousands of distinct CDR3 sequences, 15% to 19% of them singletons. This clonotype was counted many times.

This TCR derives from a woman aged 18-35 years with Graves' hyperthyroidism that later progressed to Graves' ophthalmopathy. The source material was blood. The chain joins TRBV2 to TRBJ2-3; 8 bases align to TRBD2. In nucleotides, the CDR3 is TGTGCCAGCAGGAGAATAGCGGGAAGTTCGCAGTATTTT. Translation: CASRRIAGSSQYF. Supplemented by reference TRBV2 and TRBJ2-3, the full variable domain reads EPEVTQTPSHQVTQMGQEVILRCVPISNHLYFYWYRQILGQKVEFLVSFYNNEISEKSEIFDDQFSVERPDGSNFTLKIRSTKLEDSAMYFCASRRIAGSSQYFGPGTRLTVL.